This passage covers 7 T cell receptor beta chains from one sample sequenced in a study of vaccination effects on CD4 cells after COVID-19. This table comes from immunoSEQ multiplex PCR, and its TCRdb copy is limited to in-frame clones, with some not included. The sample records 25,000 to 30,000 clones, more than 65% being singletons. Antigen-specific CD4+ T cell clonotypes were called by their expansion after viral peptide-pool culture in ViraFEST. Investigators separated out CD4+ T cells once about 10 days of culture had passed. Vaccine administered to participants consisted of two doses of either BNT162b2 or mRNA-1273. No antigen is known for these receptors. The input for sequencing was CD4+ T cells from PBMCs cultured with HCoV-229E spike peptides, taken after COVID-19 vaccination. These TCRs come from a human donor who received a COVID-19 vaccine.

This chain links TRBV5-6 with TRBJ1-2; D uncertain. Trimming stripped 4 bases from V and 0 bases from J, with 13 bases between. Germline CDR1 is SGHDT and CDR2 is YYEEEE. The CDR3 runs to 15 residues. The CDR3 loop is CASSPIGRPNYGYTF. CDR3 coding DNA: TGTGCCAGCAGCCCAATCGGACGTCCTAACTATGGCTACACCTTC. Looking up the rest from reference TRBV5-6 and TRBJ1-2 gives the full variable domain: DAGVTQSPTHLIKTRGQQVTLRCSPKSGHDTVSWYQQALGQGPQFIFQYYEEEERQRGNFPDRFSGHQFPNYSSELNVNALLLGDSALYLCASSPIGRPNYGYTFGSGTRLTVV.

The rearrangement links TRBV19 to TRBJ2-2; maybe TRBD1 (5 bases). V gave up 3 bases and J gave up 8 bases, with 16 bases separating them. CDR1 LNHDA and CDR2 SQIVND come from the germline V gene (reference sequence). CDR3 length equals 15 residues. The CDR3 nucleotides are TGTGCCAGTAGTATCTATGGGGCCACTAAGGGGGAGCTGTTTTTT. As protein: CASSIYGATKGELFF.

This clone occurred once. The genes are TRBV9 and TRBJ2-5, with 7 nucleotides matching TRBD2. The CDR3 is made up of 14 amino acids. Germline loops: CDR1 SGDLS, CDR2 YYNGEE. V was clipped by 2 bases and J by 2 bases; unmatched bases: 3. In DNA form, the CDR3 reads TGTGCCAGCAGCGTGGAACTAGCGCAAGAGACCCAGTACTTC. It yields the protein CASSVELAQETQYF.

The chain has TRBV5-8 and TRBJ1-2; D uncertain. The CDR3 has 11 amino acids. Trimming stripped 3 bases from V and 5 bases from J, with 5 bases between. CDR1 is SGHTS and CDR2 is YDEGEE in the germline V gene. The CDR3 coding sequence is TGTGCCAGCAGCTCCCTATATGGCTACACCTTC. This encodes CASSSLYGYTF.

This chain joins TRBV5-1 and TRBJ2-2; 9 nucleotides match TRBD1. Germline lookup yields CDR1 SGHRS and CDR2 YFSETQ. The ends lost 4 bases at V and 5 bases at J; junction bases unmatched: 3. The CDR3 sequence is 14 residues long. The CDR3 loop reads CASSRQGGTGELFF. CDR3 coding DNA: TGCGCCAGCAGCCGACAGGGGGGGACCGGGGAGCTGTTTTTT.

The chain joins TRBV5-1 to TRBJ1-1; D gene ambiguous. The V gene's germline CDR1 is SGHRS and CDR2 YFSETQ. Deletions cut 0 bases from V and 0 bases from J, with 9 bases between. This CDR3 is 15 amino acids long. CDR3 protein: CASSLATGLNTEAFF. CDR3 nucleotide sequence: TGCGCCAGCAGCTTGGCCACGGGTCTGAACACTGAAGCTTTCTTT.

The rearrangement joins TRBV4-1 to TRBJ2-5, with TRBD2 identical over 13 bases. V lost 3 bases to trimming and J lost 5 bases; unmatched junction nucleotides: 18. CDR3 size: 20 residues. Germline V gene lookup returns CDR1 MGHRA and CDR2 YSYEKL. The CDR3 protein is CASSHKGLLAGGLHRETQYF. Written as DNA, the CDR3 is TGCGCCAGCAGCCATAAAGGATTACTAGCGGGGGGGCTGCACAGGGAGACCCAGTACTTC.